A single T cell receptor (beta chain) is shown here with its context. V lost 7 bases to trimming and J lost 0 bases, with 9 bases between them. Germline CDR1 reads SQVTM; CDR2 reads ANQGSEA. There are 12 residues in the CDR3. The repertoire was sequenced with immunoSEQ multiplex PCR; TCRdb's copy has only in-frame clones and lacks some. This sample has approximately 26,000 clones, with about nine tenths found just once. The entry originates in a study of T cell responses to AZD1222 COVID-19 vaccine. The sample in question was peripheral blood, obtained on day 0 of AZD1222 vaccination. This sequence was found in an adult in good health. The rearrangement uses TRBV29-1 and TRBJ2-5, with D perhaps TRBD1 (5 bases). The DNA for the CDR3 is TGCAGCGCCCGACAGTACCAAGAGACCCAGTACTTC. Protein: CSARQYQETQYF.